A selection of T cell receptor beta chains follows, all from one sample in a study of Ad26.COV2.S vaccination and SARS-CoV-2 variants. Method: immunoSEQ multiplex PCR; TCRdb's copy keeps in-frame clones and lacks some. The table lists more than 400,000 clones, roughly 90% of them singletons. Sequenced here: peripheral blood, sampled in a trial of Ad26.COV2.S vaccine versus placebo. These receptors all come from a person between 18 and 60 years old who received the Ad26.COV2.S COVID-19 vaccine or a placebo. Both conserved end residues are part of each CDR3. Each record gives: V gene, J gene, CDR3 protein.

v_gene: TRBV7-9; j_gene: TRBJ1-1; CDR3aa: CASSPPTNTEAFF
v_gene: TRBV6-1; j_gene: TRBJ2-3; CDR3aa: CASSGARAWTYSTDTQYF
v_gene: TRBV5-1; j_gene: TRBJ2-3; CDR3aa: CASSSPRTSGGRLIITYTQYF
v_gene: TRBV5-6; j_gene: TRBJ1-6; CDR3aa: CASKTMAGQGISPLHF
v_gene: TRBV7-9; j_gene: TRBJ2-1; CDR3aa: CASSLKQGAMEQFF
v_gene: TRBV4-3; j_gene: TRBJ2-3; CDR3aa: CASSQERVRTGLMDTQYF
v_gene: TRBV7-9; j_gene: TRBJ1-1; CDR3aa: CASSLVRGNTEAFF
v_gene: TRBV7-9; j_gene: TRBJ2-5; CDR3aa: CASSDWGLQETQYF
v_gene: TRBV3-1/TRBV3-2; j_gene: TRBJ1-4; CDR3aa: CASSLRRGSEKLFF
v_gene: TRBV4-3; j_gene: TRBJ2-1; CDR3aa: CASSQGGGAGEQFF
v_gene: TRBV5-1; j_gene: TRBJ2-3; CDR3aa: CASSLGRISTDTQYF
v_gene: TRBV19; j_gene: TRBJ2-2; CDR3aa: CASTHWRSGDTGELFF
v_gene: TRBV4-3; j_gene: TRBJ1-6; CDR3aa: CASSQSGGGNSPLHF
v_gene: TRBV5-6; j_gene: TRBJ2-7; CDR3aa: CASSLWVRAAYEQYF
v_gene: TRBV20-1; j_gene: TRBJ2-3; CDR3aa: CSASWGNRLAGPTDTQYF
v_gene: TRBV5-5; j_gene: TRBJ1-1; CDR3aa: CASSLIEIPNTEAFF
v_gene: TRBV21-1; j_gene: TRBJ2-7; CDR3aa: CASSIGWDRPYEQYF
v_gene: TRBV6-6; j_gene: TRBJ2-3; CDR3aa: CASSRPGLAGGRATDTQYF
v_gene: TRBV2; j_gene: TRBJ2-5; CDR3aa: CASSESTEQETQYF
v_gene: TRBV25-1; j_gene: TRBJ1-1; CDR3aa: CASSVGTGNTEAFF
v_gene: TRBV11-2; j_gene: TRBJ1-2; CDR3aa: CASSLESIRGEIEGYTF
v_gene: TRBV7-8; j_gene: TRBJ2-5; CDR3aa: CASSSGSGAETQYF
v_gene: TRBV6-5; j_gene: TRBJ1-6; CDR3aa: CASRSAARSPLHF
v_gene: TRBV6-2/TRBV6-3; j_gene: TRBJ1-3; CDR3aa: CASSTRDTGNTIYF
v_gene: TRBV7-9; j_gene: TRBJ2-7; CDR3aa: CASRPHSYYEQYF
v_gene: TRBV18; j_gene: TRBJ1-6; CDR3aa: CASSPSLDNSPLHF
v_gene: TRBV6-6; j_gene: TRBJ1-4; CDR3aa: CASSPRRFNLGNEKLFF
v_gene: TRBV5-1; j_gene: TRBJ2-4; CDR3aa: CASRTGDGAKNIQYF
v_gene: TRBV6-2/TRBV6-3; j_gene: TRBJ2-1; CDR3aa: CASSYSDNNNEQFF
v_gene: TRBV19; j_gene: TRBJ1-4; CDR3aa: CASSIQAATNEKLFF
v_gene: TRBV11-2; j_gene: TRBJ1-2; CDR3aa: CASSLEWVGRGAYGYTF
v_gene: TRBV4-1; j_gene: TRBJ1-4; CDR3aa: CASSPQVTQGAANEKLFF
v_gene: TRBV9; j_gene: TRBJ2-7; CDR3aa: CASSVDMGSEQYF
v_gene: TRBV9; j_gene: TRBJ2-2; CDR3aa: CASSVRRNTGELFF
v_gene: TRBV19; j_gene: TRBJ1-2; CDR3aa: CASSIGAGNYGYTF
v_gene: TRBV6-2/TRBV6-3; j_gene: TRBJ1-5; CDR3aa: CASSARVTMGNQPQHF
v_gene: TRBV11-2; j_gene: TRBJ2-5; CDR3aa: CASSSERGGETQYF
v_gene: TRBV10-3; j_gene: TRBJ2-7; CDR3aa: CAIRAPGQGYEQYF
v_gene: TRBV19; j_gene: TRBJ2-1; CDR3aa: CASTLGLAGHNEQFF
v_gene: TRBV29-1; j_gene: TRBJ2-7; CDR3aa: CSVRPSVYEQYF
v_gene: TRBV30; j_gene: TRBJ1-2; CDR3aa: CAWSRGRANYGYTF
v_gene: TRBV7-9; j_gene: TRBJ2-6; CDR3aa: CASSTTQGLTNVLTF
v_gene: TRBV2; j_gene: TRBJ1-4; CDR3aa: CASSEGGLRTNEKLFF
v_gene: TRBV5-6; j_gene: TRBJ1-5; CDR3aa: CASSFSRGNSNQPQHF
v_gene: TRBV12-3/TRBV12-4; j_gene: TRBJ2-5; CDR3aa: CASSWAEKETQYF
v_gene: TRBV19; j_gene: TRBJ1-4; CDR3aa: CASSIGRWANEKLFF
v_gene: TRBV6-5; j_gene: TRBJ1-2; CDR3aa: CASSSAHRGANYGYTF
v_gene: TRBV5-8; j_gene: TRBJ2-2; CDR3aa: CASSFVLAGRPGELFF
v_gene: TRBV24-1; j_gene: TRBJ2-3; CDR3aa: CATSDPGRSVFFTDTQYF
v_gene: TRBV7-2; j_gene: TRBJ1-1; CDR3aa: CASSLAQSLPNTEAFF
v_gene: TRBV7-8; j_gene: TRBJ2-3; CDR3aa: CASSLARSDTQYF